This TCR beta chain was sequenced for a study of cytomegalovirus exposure and HLA in healthy donors. Study in general: In an earlier analysis, around 100 million unique TCR beta sequences were found from some 200 million T cells.

Study conclusions and caveats: Overall, about 160 TCR beta chains were annotated as cytomegalovirus-associated. As immune exposure information, only CMV serostatus was available.

PCR primers comprised 60 Vbeta and 13 Jbeta primers. The table came from immunoSEQ multiplex PCR; TCRdb's copy has only in-frame clones and leaves some out. The sample has around 120,000 clones, 70% to 85% seen once. This clone was recorded a few times. Its antigen is as yet unknown. This CDR3 has 14 amino acids. Per germline, CDR1 MNHNY and CDR2 SVGAGI (reference sequence). V was shortened by 7 bases and J by 4 bases, with 16 bases between the two germline ends. Specimen: PBMCs. The source is a boy between 10 and 17 years old in good health and CMV-seronegative. The V gene is TRBV6-6, the J gene TRBJ1-2; a possible D gene is TRBD1 (6 bases). The DNA for the CDR3 is TGTGCCAGCACCGCAGAGGGGGGGATCTATGGCTACACCTTC. It translates to CASTAEGGIYGYTF.